This TCR beta chain was recovered during a study of T cells after yellow fever vaccination. V lost 2 bases and J lost 3, with 11 bases in between. The germline V gene encodes CDR1 MDHEN and CDR2 SYDVKM. The CDR3 contains 14 residues. TCRdb re-derived calls from the 5' RACE reads in MiXCR, one entry per CDR3 protein. The sample carries 620,000 or so distinct CDR3 sequences, about 17% recorded once. The chain links TRBV28 to TRBJ2-7; maybe TRBD1 (5 bases). This material consisted of PBMCs, taken about 5 days after the first yellow fever vaccination. The source is a man between 18 and 29 years old who received the YFV17D yellow fever vaccine. CDR3 sequence reads: CASSLPGMIYEQYF. CDR3 nucleotide sequence: TGTGCCAGCAGTTTACCAGGGATGATCTACGAGCAGTACTTC.